The 32 T cell receptor beta chains in this list originate from one sample, sequenced in a study of T cell repertoires in cytomegalovirus infection. Antigen specificity for these receptors is unknown. TCRdb reprocessed the reads via MiXCR and lists one record per CDR3 protein. Of 80,000 to 90,000 distinct CDR3 sequences in the sample, about half were seen once. Material: CD8+ T cells from cultured PBMCs, obtained from culture after CMV antigen stimulation. All receptors come from a human donor in good health (CMV status not recorded). Some clones in this sample may be carry-over from other donors' samples.

The chain combines TRBV6-6 with TRBJ1-1; D unclear. The V gene lost 7 bases and the J gene lost 1 base, with 7 bases spanning the gap. Looked up from germline, CDR1 is MNHNY and CDR2 is SVGAGI (reference sequence). This CDR3 has 12 amino acids. The CDR3 DNA is TGTGCCAGCACTGGGGAGAACACTGAAGCTTTCTTT. This codes for CASTGENTEAFF.

This clonotype has more than one count but fewer than ten. J is TRBJ1-4 and V is TRBV7-3, with TRBD1 matching over 7 bases. Losses at the gene ends were 5 bases for V and 0 bases for J; bases not matched to a gene: 12. Germline V gives CDR1 SGHTA, CDR2 FQGTGA. This CDR3 is built from 18 residues. This CDR3 reads CASSPSGTADSTNEKLFF. The CDR3 nucleotides are TGTGCCAGCAGCCCATCAGGGACAGCGGATTCAACTAATGAAAAACTGTTTTTT.

The genes are TRBV28 and TRBJ2-5; TRBD2 matches 14 bases. This CDR3 has 21 residues. Germline loops: CDR1 MDHEN, CDR2 SYDVKM. With V trimmed by 1 base and J by 5 bases, 18 bases remained unmatched. This CDR3 reads CASSLSRSGTSGSQPQETQYF. The DNA of the CDR3 is TGTGCCAGCAGTTTATCACGCTCCGGGACTAGCGGGAGCCAGCCCCAGGAGACCCAGTACTTC.

This chain uses TRBV19 with TRBJ2-1; 13 bases line up with TRBD2. The CDR3 extends over 15 amino acids. The J segment lost 8 bases and the V segment lost 4 bases, leaving 5 bases of the junction unmatched. CDR1 is LNHDA, CDR2 SQIVND, per germline (reference sequence). DNA of the CDR3: TGTGCCAGTAGTAGGGGACTAGCGGGGAAGGATGAGCAGTTCTTC. Translation gives CASSRGLAGKDEQFF.

This clonotype was counted at least ten times. The chain couples TRBV7-9 to TRBJ2-2; the D is unclear. CDR3 length equals 16 residues. Trimming removed 2 bases from V and 0 bases from J, with 10 bases in between. From germline, CDR1 is SEHNR and CDR2 FQNEAQ (reference sequence). The CDR3 region is CASSLSNSANTGELFF. DNA of the CDR3: TGTGCCAGCAGCTTAAGTAACTCCGCGAACACCGGGGAGCTGTTTTTT.

As DNA, the CDR3 is TGTGCCAGCACCGAGGACTTTGACAATGAGCAGTTCTTC. The encoded protein is CASTEDFDNEQFF. This rearrangement joins TRBV6-1 to TRBJ2-1, with D possibly matching TRBD2 (5 bases). Germline CDR1 and CDR2: MNHNS and SASEGT. Trimming took 7 bases from V and 5 from J, leaving 12 bases between them. This CDR3 comprises 13 residues.

This clonotype was seen a handful of times. V usage is TRBV7-9 and J usage is TRBJ2-1; 7 positions match TRBD1. Germline V lookup: CDR1 SEHNR, CDR2 FQNEAQ (reference sequence). This CDR3 region has 17 residues. Trimming took 5 bases from V and 7 from J; bases not matched to a gene: 17. The CDR3 loop is CASSATTGRTFPNEQFF. In DNA, the CDR3 is TGTGCCAGCAGCGCCACGACAGGGAGAACCTTTCCTAATGAGCAGTTCTTC.

On this clonotype: One end of the junction fails to match germline, which may point to a read error. V gene TRBV7-6 combines with J gene TRBJ1-4; 8 bases line up with TRBD1. CDR3 length: 16 residues. Germline CDR1 reads SGHVS; CDR2 reads FNYEAQ. This chain's CDR3 is CTSSLLWTGTYEKLFF. In nucleotides, the CDR3 is TGTACCAGCAGCTTATTATGGACAGGGACATACGAAAAACTGTTTTTT.

The chain is built from TRBV28 and TRBJ1-2; D unclear. Germline lookup yields CDR1 MDHEN and CDR2 SYDVKM. V was shortened by 3 bases and J by 2 bases, with 22 bases between the two germline ends. The CDR3 length is 18 residues. CDR3 bases: TGTGCCAGCAGTTTTGTGTTGAGACTTACTGAAGAGAACTATGGCTACACCTTC. The encoded protein is CASSFVLRLTEENYGYTF.

This rearrangement joins TRBV7-3 to TRBJ2-3; D perhaps matches TRBD2 (5 bases). This CDR3 comprises 14 residues. V gave up 2 bases and J gave up 1 base, with 7 bases separating them. Germline V gives CDR1 SGHTA, CDR2 FQGTGA. For the CDR3, the DNA is TGTGCCAGCAGCTTAGACGGGGGCACAGATACGCAGTATTTT. It codes for CASSLDGGTDTQYF.

This clonotype was counted between two and nine times. The V gene is TRBV12-3 or TRBV12-4, the J gene TRBJ1-5; tentative D call: TRBD1 (5 bases). This CDR3 has 16 residues. Trimming shortened V by 5 bases and J by 0 bases, and 14 bases separated the two germline ends. DNA for the CDR3: TGTGCCAGCAGTCTGGGGGGGTTTCTTAGCAATCAGCCCCAGCATTTT. This gives the protein CASSLGGFLSNQPQHF.

V and J are TRBV6-8 and TRBJ2-2, with D tentatively TRBD1 (5 bases). The V gene's germline CDR1 is MNHGY and CDR2 SAAAGT. The CDR3 is made up of 14 amino acids. Trimming took 2 bases from V and 6 from J, leaving 10 bases between them. DNA of the CDR3: TGTGCCAGCAGTTACATGCAGGGCTCCGGGGAGCTGTTTTTT. It translates to CASSYMQGSGELFF.

This chain joins TRBV4-2 and TRBJ1-2; D is unresolved. Germline assignment: CDR1 LGHNA and CDR2 YNFKEQ. The CDR3 consists of 13 residues. Trimming shortened V by 1 base and J by 8 bases, and 11 bases separated the two germline ends. The CDR3 DNA sequence: TGTGCCAGCAGCCAAGGATATCTGGTCGGCTACACCTTC. It codes for CASSQGYLVGYTF.

This clonotype was recorded a few times. The chain employs TRBV11-2 and TRBJ2-1; TRBD1 matches 8 bases. The CDR3 runs 17 residues. V was clipped by 5 bases and J by 4 bases; unmatched bases: 13. Germline assignment: CDR1 SGHAT and CDR2 FQNNGV. The CDR3 spells CASSPSPQGGTYNEQFF. The CDR3 nucleotides are TGTGCCAGCAGCCCATCCCCACAGGGGGGTACGTACAATGAGCAGTTCTTC.

CDR3 sequence: CASAGTGVHQPQHF. In nucleotides, the CDR3 is TGTGCCAGCGCCGGGACAGGGGTACATCAGCCCCAGCATTTT. This chain uses TRBV12-3 or TRBV12-4 with TRBJ1-5; 10 bases fit TRBD1. V shed 8 bases and J 5 bases; nucleotides not matched to a gene: 6. The CDR3 loop spans 14 amino acids.

The rearrangement uses TRBV23-1 and TRBJ2-3, with 10 positions matching TRBD2. TRBV23-1 is sorted into the ORF group, with uncertain function. This CDR3 region has 17 residues. Unmatched junction bases numbered 12, after V lost 7 bases and J lost 2 bases. CDR3 nucleotides: TGCGCCAGCATTTCCGCGCGGACTAGCGGATTCACAGATACGCAGTATTTT. Amino acid sequence: CASISARTSGFTDTQYF.

Only a few counts were recorded for this clonotype. The rearrangement links TRBV7-8 to TRBJ1-6; D not certain. V was trimmed by 1 base and J by 6 bases, leaving 7 bases between them. Germline CDR1 and CDR2: SGHVS and FQNEAQ. The length of the CDR3 is 14 residues. CDR3 in amino acids: CASSLGGFNSPLHF. Written as DNA, the CDR3 is TGTGCCAGCAGCTTAGGAGGCTTTAATTCACCCCTCCACTTT.

Many counts were recorded for this clonotype. The chain uses TRBV20-1 and TRBJ1-5; 12 bases match TRBD1. CDR3 length: 16 amino acids. The V and J ends lost 5 bases and 0 bases, in that order; junction bases with no gene match: 5. The V gene's germline CDR1 is DFQATT and CDR2 SNEGSKA (reference sequence). This CDR3 is CSAWDRGLYSNQPQHF. The DNA of the CDR3 is TGCAGTGCTTGGGACAGGGGGCTTTATAGCAATCAGCCCCAGCATTTT.

The CDR3 spells CSASSLRGTHEQYF. In DNA form, the CDR3 reads TGCAGTGCTAGTTCTCTTCGCGGGACTCACGAGCAGTACTTC. The gene calls are TRBV20-1 and TRBJ2-7, with D maybe TRBD2 (6 bases). Germline assignment: CDR1 DFQATT and CDR2 SNEGSKA (reference sequence). The V end was cut by 3 bases, the J end by 5 bases, with 17 bases between. The CDR3 totals 14 residues.

The CDR3 DNA follows: TGTGCCATCTATCAGGGTTATGGCTACACCTTC. Protein sequence: CAIYQGYGYTF. This chain uses TRBV10-3 with TRBJ1-2; perhaps TRBD1 as D (5 bases). CDR3 size: 11 residues. Germline CDR1 and CDR2: ENHRY and SYGVKD. V dropped 8 bases and J dropped 5 bases, with 9 bases sitting between them.

The chain has TRBV2 and TRBJ2-1; 7 bases are shared with TRBD2. With V trimmed by 9 bases and J by 2 bases, 13 bases remained unmatched. The CDR3 is made up of 16 amino acids. The germline gives CDR1 SNHLY, CDR2 FYNNEI. CDR3 region: CARGARAGRTYNEQFF. As DNA, the CDR3 is TGTGCCAGAGGGGCTAGAGCGGGACGAACCTACAATGAGCAGTTCTTC.

This clonotype was seen a handful of times. This chain uses TRBV7-9 with TRBJ2-3, with D tentatively TRBD2 (6 bases). The V end lost 6 bases, the J end lost 5 bases, and 15 bases lay between the germline ends. This CDR3 has 14 residues. Germline CDR1 is SEHNR and CDR2 is FQNEAQ (reference sequence). DNA of the CDR3: TGTGCCAGCAGTGGGGGACTTACTGGAGATACGCAGTATTTT. It is translated as CASSGGLTGDTQYF.

V usage is TRBV7-3 and J usage is TRBJ2-1, with D possibly matching TRBD2 (6 bases). This CDR3 is built from 14 residues. The V end was cut by 5 bases, the J end by 7 bases, with 15 bases between. Germline V CDR1 and CDR2: SGHTA, FQGTGA. The CDR3 here is CASSPDGSLNEQFF. The CDR3, as DNA: TGTGCCAGCAGCCCCGACGGGAGTTTGAATGAGCAGTTCTTC. Based on the CDR3 plus reference TRBV7-3 and TRBJ2-1, the full variable domain is GAGVSQTPSNKVTEKGKYVELRCDPISGHTALYWYRQSLGQGPEFLIYFQGTGAADDSGLPNDRFFAVRPEGSVSTLKIQRTERGDSAVYLCASSPDGSLNEQFFGPGTRLTVL.

This chain connects TRBV27 to TRBJ2-3; D is undetermined. The CDR3 is made up of 15 amino acids. Trimming left V 0 bases short and J 4 bases short, with 11 bases between. The germline CDR1 and CDR2 sequences are MNHEY and SMNVEV (reference sequence). CDR3 amino acids: CASSLSGRTSDTQYF. CDR3 sequence (DNA): TGTGCCAGCAGTTTATCAGGCAGAACCTCAGATACGCAGTATTTT.

The chain is built from TRBV20-1 and TRBJ2-3, with 7 bases matching TRBD2. After removal of 6 bases from V and 2 bases from J, the junction contained 11 bases not matched to a gene. The CDR3 runs to 15 residues. Germline CDR1 is DFQATT and CDR2 is SNEGSKA (reference sequence). The CDR3 loop is CSARRGSGFTDTQYF. In DNA form, the CDR3 reads TGCAGTGCCCGAAGGGGTAGCGGGTTCACAGATACGCAGTATTTT.

This chain uses TRBV27 with TRBJ2-7; TRBD1 is a possible D gene (5 bases). The V end lost 0 bases, the J end lost 3 bases, and 9 bases lay between the germline ends. The CDR3 runs to 14 residues. CDR1 is MNHEY and CDR2 is SMNVEV in the germline V gene (reference sequence). The CDR3 sequence: CASSLSPQGYEQYF. The CDR3 DNA follows: TGTGCCAGCAGTTTATCACCCCAGGGCTACGAGCAGTACTTC.

This clonotype has only a few counts. This rearrangement joins TRBV6-1 to TRBJ1-4, with D unclear. The CDR3 sequence is 16 residues long. Germline V CDR1 and CDR2: MNHNS, SASEGT. Trimming took 6 bases from V and 7 from J, leaving 21 bases between them. CDR3 amino acids: CASRRGWTAQGEKLFF. In nucleotides, the CDR3 is TGTGCCAGCAGGAGAGGATGGACGGCACAAGGTGAAAAACTGTTTTTT.

This clonotype came up once. The chain has TRBV7-2 and TRBJ1-3; a weak D match, TRBD1 (6 bases). Trimming took 5 bases from V and 0 from J, leaving 11 bases between them. Per germline, CDR1 SGHTA and CDR2 FQGNSA. The CDR3 spans 15 residues. CDR3 region: CASSLGQSSGNTIYF. As DNA, the CDR3 is TGTGCCAGCAGCCTGGGACAAAGCTCTGGAAACACCATATATTTT.

This clonotype was detected a few times. CDR3 amino acids: CASSLLIAGGGTDTQYF. The CDR3 coding sequence is TGTGCCAGCAGCTTGCTTATAGCGGGGGGGGGCACAGATACGCAGTATTTT. This rearrangement joins TRBV5-4 to TRBJ2-3; TRBD2 aligns across 11 bases. The germline CDR1 and CDR2 sequences are SGHNT and YYREEE (reference sequence). This CDR3 contains 17 residues. V shed 1 base and J 1 base; nucleotides not matched to a gene: 5. Based on the CDR3 plus reference TRBV5-4 and TRBJ2-3, the full variable domain is ETGVTQSPTHLIKTRGQQVTLRCSSQSGHNTVSWYQQALGQGPQFIFQYYREEENGRGNFPPRFSGLQFPNYSSELNVNALELDDSALYLCASSLLIAGGGTDTQYFGPGTRLTVL.

The gene calls are TRBV7-6 and TRBJ1-3; no clear D. The CDR3 runs to 17 residues. Between the trimmed V and J ends, which lost 1 base and 0 bases, there was a span of 13 bases. Germline CDR1 is SGHVS and CDR2 is FNYEAQ. Here the CDR3 reads CASSLVSAFSSGNTIYF. In DNA form, the CDR3 reads TGTGCCAGCAGCTTAGTTAGCGCCTTTAGCTCTGGAAACACCATATATTTT.

The chain employs TRBV14 and TRBJ2-2; no definite D call. The germline V gene encodes CDR1 SGHDN and CDR2 FVKESK. CDR3 size: 16 residues. The germline V and J ends were trimmed by 3 bases and 0 bases, with 11 bases remaining between them. In DNA form, the CDR3 reads TGTGCCAGCAGCCATTATAGATCATCGAACACCGGGGAGCTGTTTTTT. Translated, it gives CASSHYRSSNTGELFF.

This chain connects TRBV7-9 to TRBJ2-2, with D uncertain. CDR1 is SEHNR and CDR2 is FQNEAQ in the germline V gene (reference sequence). Trimming took off 4 bases at V and 8 bases at J, with 5 bases between the two ends. The CDR3 is 11 residues long. The DNA of the CDR3 is TGTGCCAGCAGCTCCCGGGGGGAGCTGTTTTTT. This gives the protein CASSSRGELFF.